The following is a T cell receptor beta chain sequence with its context. These data belong to a study of OX40 agonist ivuxolimab in advanced cancers. Germline-derived CDR1 and CDR2 are SGHDN and FVKESK. The CDR3 spans 15 residues. J gave up 8 bases and V 1 base, and 7 bases lay outside the gene matches. Here immunoSEQ multiplex PCR was the method, and the copy in TCRdb shows in-frame clones only, minus some. This sample has roughly 35,000 clones, with approximately 90% found just once. The clonotype comes from an adult with an advanced solid tumor such as melanoma, head and neck, liver or kidney cancer. The chain combines TRBV14 with TRBJ2-1; 8 nucleotides match TRBD2. The input for sequencing was CD4+ or CD8+ T cells sorted from blood, taken in a trial of the OX40 agonist ivuxolimab. The CDR3 bases are TGTGCCAGCAGCCAAGCCCGGGGACTAGAGGATGAGCAGTTCTTC. It specifies CASSQARGLEDEQFF.